This T cell receptor beta chain was sequenced during a study of blood T cell repertoires in COVID-19. Study overall: Material from acute and convalescent COVID-19 was sourced from the United States, Italy and Spain.

This clone was observed a single time. Repertoires were generated with immunoSEQ multiplex PCR, while TCRdb's copy carries only in-frame clones and drops some. The sample yields about 250,000 clones, around 84% seen once. The CDR3 is 14 residues long. Trimming shortened V by 0 bases and J by 3 bases, and 7 bases separated the two germline ends. Per germline, CDR1 MRHNA and CDR2 SNTAGT. J is TRBJ2-3 and V is TRBV6-4; TRBD2 is a possible D gene (5 bases). The source is a man between 18 and 29 years old who had recovered from COVID-19. Sequencing was carried out using PBMCs or T cells enriched from blood (not recorded which). As DNA, the CDR3 is TGTGCCAGCAGTGACTCTAGGGAGACAGATACGCAGTATTTT. This gives the protein CASSDSRETDTQYF.